Listed below are T cell receptor beta chains from one sample, sequenced in a study of CD8 T cells in ankylosing spondylitis. TCRdb re-called the 5' RACE reads with MiXCR, one entry per CDR3 protein. The sample gives some 140,000 distinct CDR3 sequences, roughly 8% of which show up once; approximately 7% is in the top ten. Sequenced sample: synovial fluid, either unsorted or a sorted T cell fraction (not recorded which). The source is a male donor with ankylosing spondylitis. The CDR3 runs from the conserved cysteine through the conserved F or W. Each record gives: V gene, clone size, D gene, J gene, CDR3 protein, CDR3 DNA. D genes are given only for firm matches. Not all rows give a size; the values are once, few, many and, for expanded clones, a class.

V: TRBV7-3
size: many
D: TRBD1
J: TRBJ2-5
CDR3: CASRPGTGRGETQYF
DNA: TGTGCCAGCAGACCCGGGACAGGGCGCGGAGAGACCCAGTACTTC

V: TRBV5-1
size: few
D: TRBD1
J: TRBJ1-1
CDR3: CASSLGPFTGGTEAFF
DNA: TGCGCCAGCAGCTTAGGGCCCTTTACAGGGGGCACTGAAGCTTTCTTT

V: TRBV18
size: few
D: TRBD1
J: TRBJ2-7
CDR3: CASSEGQGFGEQYF
DNA: TGTGCCAGCTCAGAGGGACAGGGATTTGGCGAGCAGTACTTC

V: TRBV27
size: .
D: .
J: TRBJ2-7
CDR3: CASSLYGFYEQYF
DNA: TGTGCCAGCAGTTTATATGGTTTCTACGAGCAGTACTTC

V: TRBV5-1
size: many
D: .
J: TRBJ2-7
CDR3: CASSLNYPYEQYF
DNA: TGCGCCAGCAGCCTGAATTACCCCTACGAGCAGTACTTC

V: TRBV6-2/TRBV6-3
size: .
D: TRBD2
J: TRBJ2-5
CDR3: CARGTSGSDCRETQYF
DNA: TGTGCCAGGGGGACTAGCGGGAGTGATTGTCGAGAGACCCAGTACTTC

V: TRBV2
size: few
D: .
J: TRBJ1-1
CDR3: CASRETVEAFF
DNA: TGTGCCAGCAGGGAGACAGTTGAAGCTTTCTTT

V: TRBV20-1
size: .
D: .
J: TRBJ1-4
CDR3: CSARPLVTNEKLFF
DNA: TGCAGTGCTAGACCTCTTGTAACTAATGAAAAACTGTTTTTT

V: TRBV20-1
size: few
D: .
J: TRBJ1-2
CDR3: CSASEQVPYGYTF
DNA: TGCAGTGCTAGTGAACAGGTTCCCTATGGCTACACCTTC

V: TRBV14
size: few
D: .
J: TRBJ1-4
CDR3: CASSQGTANEKLFF
DNA: TGTGCCAGCAGCCAAGGGACAGCTAATGAAAAACTGTTTTTT

V: TRBV6-5
size: many
D: .
J: TRBJ1-2
CDR3: CATLQGGGYTF
DNA: TGTGCCACCCTCCAGGGAGGTGGCTACACCTTC

V: TRBV20-1
size: many
D: .
J: TRBJ2-3
CDR3: CSAKWSGSTDTQYF
DNA: TGCAGTGCTAAATGGTCGGGGTCCACAGATACGCAGTATTTT

V: TRBV20-1
size: .
D: .
J: TRBJ1-6
CDR3: CSARGTYNSPLHF
DNA: TGCAGTGCTAGGGGTACTTATAATTCACCCCTCCACTTT

V: TRBV2
size: many
D: .
J: TRBJ2-1
CDR3: CASREEVSYNEQFF
DNA: TGTGCCAGCAGGGAAGAGGTCTCCTACAATGAGCAGTTCTTC

V: TRBV12-2
size: .
D: .
J: TRBJ2-5
CDR3: CASRLELAERETQYF
DNA: TGTGCAAGTCGCTTAGAACTAGCGGAAAGGGAGACCCAGTACTTC

V: TRBV28
size: .
D: TRBD1
J: TRBJ1-5
CDR3: CASSYTGQGFQPQHF
DNA: TGTGCCAGCAGCTATACGGGACAGGGGTTTCAGCCCCAGCATTTT

V: TRBV7-9
size: many
D: TRBD1
J: TRBJ2-7
CDR3: CASSLGTGVDGLYF
DNA: TGTGCCAGCAGCTTAGGGACAGGGGTGGACGGTCTGTACTTC

V: TRBV19
size: many
D: .
J: TRBJ1-5
CDR3: CASSPGREGNQPQHF
DNA: TGTGCCAGTAGTCCCGGCAGGGAAGGCAATCAGCCCCAGCATTTT

V: TRBV20-1
size: many
D: .
J: TRBJ1-3
CDR3: CSAGGAGNTIYF
DNA: TGCAGTGCTGGGGGGGCTGGAAACACCATATATTTT

V: TRBV20-1
size: many
D: .
J: TRBJ2-3
CDR3: CSATSQFSTDTQYF
DNA: TGCAGTGCGACAAGTCAATTCAGCACAGATACGCAGTATTTT

V: TRBV10-3
size: many
D: .
J: TRBJ2-7
CDR3: CAISDSTGLDEQYF
DNA: TGTGCCATCAGTGATTCGACAGGTTTGGACGAGCAGTACTTC

V: TRBV4-1
size: many
D: TRBD1
J: TRBJ2-7
CDR3: CASSQVGGRGGEQYF
DNA: TGCGCCAGCAGCCAAGTAGGGGGCAGGGGTGGCGAGCAGTACTTC

V: TRBV10-3
size: many
D: .
J: TRBJ1-5
CDR3: CATKGTNQPQHF
DNA: TGTGCCACCAAGGGGACCAATCAGCCCCAGCATTTT

V: TRBV19
size: .
D: TRBD1
J: TRBJ2-2
CDR3: CASSRGQWDGELFF
DNA: TGTGCCAGTAGCAGGGGACAGTGGGACGGGGAGCTGTTTTTT

V: TRBV10-2
size: few
D: .
J: TRBJ1-6
CDR3: CASWGGSSYNSPLHF
DNA: TGCGCCAGTTGGGGGGGGAGCTCCTATAATTCACCCCTCCACTTT

V: TRBV2
size: few
D: .
J: TRBJ1-4
CDR3: CASSVSPPEKLFF
DNA: TGTGCCAGCAGTGTAAGCCCCCCCGAAAAACTGTTTTTT

V: TRBV20-1
size: .
D: .
J: TRBJ2-7
CDR3: CSARRGYEQYF
DNA: TGCAGTGCTAGGCGGGGATACGAGCAGTACTTC

V: TRBV12-3/TRBV12-4
size: many
D: TRBD2
J: TRBJ2-7
CDR3: CASSFLLAGSYEQYF
DNA: TGTGCCAGCAGTTTCCTCCTAGCGGGCTCCTACGAGCAGTACTTC

V: TRBV4-3
size: few
D: .
J: TRBJ2-3
CDR3: CASSQDPGRTDTQYF
DNA: TGCGCCAGCAGCCAAGACCCCGGACGCACAGATACGCAGTATTTT

V: TRBV7-3
size: .
D: TRBD1
J: TRBJ1-1
CDR3: CASSPGQGTEAFF
DNA: TGTGCCAGCAGCCCGGGACAGGGCACTGAAGCTTTCTTT

V: TRBV5-1
size: .
D: .
J: TRBJ2-7
CDR3: CASSFSEQYF
DNA: TGCGCCAGCAGCTTCAGCGAGCAGTACTTC

V: TRBV4-1
size: .
D: TRBD2
J: TRBJ2-3
CDR3: CASSPVAGKSKDTQYF
DNA: TGCGCCAGCAGCCCAGTAGCGGGGAAAAGCAAAGATACGCAGTATTTT

V: TRBV5-1
size: .
D: .
J: TRBJ2-3
CDR3: CASSYRDKGADTQYF
DNA: TGCGCCAGCAGCTACCGGGACAAGGGGGCAGATACGCAGTATTTT

V: TRBV4-2
size: many
D: .
J: TRBJ2-1
CDR3: CASSQDEGGLAVYNEQFF
DNA: TGTGCCAGCAGCCAAGATGAGGGGGGGCTAGCGGTATACAATGAGCAGTTCTTC

V: TRBV18
size: many
D: TRBD1
J: TRBJ1-2
CDR3: CASSPDREDGYTF
DNA: TGTGCCAGCTCACCGGACAGGGAGGATGGCTACACCTTC

V: TRBV9
size: many
D: .
J: TRBJ2-7
CDR3: CASSPGFWDHEQYF
DNA: TGTGCCAGCAGCCCTGGGTTCTGGGACCACGAGCAGTACTTC

V: TRBV6-5
size: .
D: .
J: TRBJ1-1
CDR3: CASISSQGWGTEAFF
DNA: TGTGCCAGCATTTCTTCCCAGGGATGGGGCACTGAAGCTTTCTTT

V: TRBV27
size: many
D: .
J: TRBJ1-2
CDR3: CASSLRRGEAGYTF
DNA: TGTGCCAGCAGTTTACGGCGGGGGGAGGCAGGCTACACCTTC

V: TRBV12-3/TRBV12-4
size: many
D: .
J: TRBJ1-2
CDR3: CASTLISGTHNYGYTF
DNA: TGTGCCAGCACCCTGATCTCGGGGACTCATAACTATGGCTACACCTTC

V: TRBV10-3
size: many
D: .
J: TRBJ2-7
CDR3: CAISEQETRLSYEQYF
DNA: TGTGCCATCAGTGAGCAGGAGACACGACTCTCCTACGAGCAGTACTTC

V: TRBV4-1
size: few
D: .
J: TRBJ2-2
CDR3: CASSQVSGTVTTGELFF
DNA: TGCGCCAGCAGCCAAGTTAGCGGGACAGTAACCACCGGGGAGCTGTTTTTT

V: TRBV7-7
size: many
D: .
J: TRBJ2-3
CDR3: CASSLGLNTDTQYF
DNA: TGTGCTAGCAGCTTAGGACTGAACACAGATACGCAGTATTTT

V: TRBV29-1
size: many
D: TRBD1
J: TRBJ2-5
CDR3: CSVDRAPGTQYF
DNA: TGCAGCGTCGACAGGGCCCCAGGGACCCAGTACTTC

V: TRBV12-3/TRBV12-4
size: many
D: TRBD1
J: TRBJ1-1
CDR3: CASSRAPGQGFTEAFF
DNA: TGTGCCAGCAGTCGAGCCCCGGGACAGGGATTCACTGAAGCTTTCTTT

V: TRBV7-6
size: .
D: TRBD1
J: TRBJ2-1
CDR3: CASSSQGISEQFF
DNA: TGTGCCAGCAGCTCACAGGGGATCAGTGAGCAGTTCTTC

V: TRBV7-9
size: few
D: .
J: TRBJ2-2
CDR3: CASSFGRGLGELFF
DNA: TGTGCCAGCAGCTTCGGTAGGGGTCTCGGAGAGCTGTTTTTT

V: TRBV20-1
size: .
D: .
J: TRBJ2-2
CDR3: CSARGIGILGELFF
DNA: TGCAGTGCTAGAGGGATAGGGATTCTCGGGGAGCTGTTTTTT

V: TRBV28
size: .
D: TRBD1
J: TRBJ2-7
CDR3: CASSLGGTARHEQYF
DNA: TGTGCCAGCAGCCTCGGTGGGACAGCCCGCCACGAGCAGTACTTC

V: TRBV7-2
size: many
D: TRBD2
J: TRBJ2-2
CDR3: CASSGPGLAITGELFF
DNA: TGTGCCAGCAGCGGACCGGGACTAGCGATCACCGGGGAGCTGTTTTTT

V: TRBV11-3
size: .
D: TRBD1
J: TRBJ2-7
CDR3: CASSWGQGNSYEQYF
DNA: TGTGCCAGCAGCTGGGGACAGGGAAACTCCTACGAGCAGTACTTC

V: TRBV12-5
size: .
D: .
J: TRBJ1-2
CDR3: CASGLVRDLGRDYGYTF
DNA: TGTGCTAGTGGTTTGGTACGGGACCTGGGTCGGGACTATGGCTACACCTTC

V: TRBV30
size: few
D: TRBD2
J: TRBJ2-7
CDR3: CAWRLAGSYEQYF
DNA: TGTGCCTGGAGACTAGCGGGTTCCTACGAGCAGTACTTC